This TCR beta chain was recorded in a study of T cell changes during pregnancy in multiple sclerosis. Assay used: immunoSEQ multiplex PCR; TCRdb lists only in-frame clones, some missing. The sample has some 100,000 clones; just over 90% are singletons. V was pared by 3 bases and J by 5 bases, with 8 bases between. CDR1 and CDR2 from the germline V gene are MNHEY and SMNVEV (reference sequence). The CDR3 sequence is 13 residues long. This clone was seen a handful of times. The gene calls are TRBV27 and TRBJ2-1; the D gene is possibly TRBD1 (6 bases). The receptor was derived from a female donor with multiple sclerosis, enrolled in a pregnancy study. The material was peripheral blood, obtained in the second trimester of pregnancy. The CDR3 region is CASSLGQDNEQFF. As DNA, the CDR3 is TGTGCCAGCAGTTTGGGACAAGACAATGAGCAGTTCTTC.